The next 24 T cell receptor beta chains were all read from a single sample in a study of OX40 agonist ivuxolimab in advanced cancers. Method: immunoSEQ multiplex PCR; TCRdb's copy keeps in-frame clones and lacks some. The profile shows 55,000 to 70,000 clones, about 85% of them singletons. The input for sequencing was CD4+ or CD8+ T cells sorted from blood, taken in a trial of the OX40 agonist ivuxolimab. The receptors were gathered from an adult with an advanced solid tumor such as melanoma, head and neck, liver or kidney cancer.

The rearrangement uses TRBV5-1 and TRBJ2-1, with TRBD2 matching over 12 bases. Trimming at V came to 0 bases and at J to 5 bases, leaving 3 bases not matched to a gene. Germline V gene data show CDR1 as SGHRS and CDR2 as YFSETQ. The CDR3 covers 16 residues. This chain's CDR3 is CASSLVTSGRHNEQFF. In nucleotides, the CDR3 is TGCGCCAGCAGCTTGGTGACTAGCGGGAGACACAATGAGCAGTTCTTC.

The chain couples TRBV9 to TRBJ2-7; D is ambiguous. This CDR3 region has 14 residues. The germline V gene has CDR1 SGDLS and CDR2 YYNGEE. V lost 0 bases, J lost 2 bases, and 9 bases lay in between. Here the CDR3 DNA reads TGTGCCAGCAGCGTAGGGTCAACGGCCTACGAGCAGTACTTC. Encoded protein: CASSVGSTAYEQYF. The full variable domain, in which reference TRBV9 and TRBJ2-7 provide the parts outside the CDR3, is DSGVTQTPKHLITATGQRVTLRCSPRSGDLSVYWYQQSLDQGLQFLIQYYNGEERAKGNILERFSAQQFPDLHSELNLSSLELGDSALYFCASSVGSTAYEQYFGPGTRLTVT.

The chain links TRBV18 to TRBJ2-7; possible D gene TRBD1, 6 bases. V lost 3 bases and J 2 bases, leaving 20 bases between the germline ends. The CDR3 is made up of 17 amino acids. Per germline, CDR1 KGHSH and CDR2 LQKENI. CDR3 in DNA: TGTGCCAGCTCACCTGATTTCAGGGGATTTTCGACCTACGAGCAGTACTTC. Translated: CASSPDFRGFSTYEQYF. The variable domain in full, with the rest retrieved from reference TRBV18 and TRBJ2-7, is NAGVMQNPRHLVRRRGQEARLRCSPMKGHSHVYWYRQLPEEGLKFMVYLQKENIIDESGMPKERFSAEFPKEGPSILRIQQVVRGDSAAYFCASSPDFRGFSTYEQYFGPGTRLTVT.

The chain joins TRBV19 to TRBJ1-1; the D gene is possibly TRBD1 (6 bases). Between the trimmed V and J ends, which lost 3 bases and 2 bases, there was a span of 7 bases. This CDR3 spans 13 amino acids. CDR1 is LNHDA, CDR2 SQIVND, per germline (reference sequence). CDR3 bases: TGTGCCAGTAGTATGACAGGCAACACTGAAGCTTTCTTT. Translating it yields CASSMTGNTEAFF.

A single count supports this clone. This rearrangement joins TRBV7-2 to TRBJ1-6; 7 bases align to TRBD1. V lost 9 bases and J lost 4; bases outside the gene matches: 6. This CDR3 region has 14 residues. The germline CDR1 and CDR2 sequences are SGHTA and FQGNSA. The CDR3 is CASGTALYNSPLHF. In nucleotides, the CDR3 is TGTGCCAGTGGGACAGCTCTTTATAATTCACCCCTCCACTTT.

The rearrangement uses TRBV10-3 and TRBJ2-7, with 9 positions matching TRBD1. Germline values: CDR1 ENHRY, CDR2 SYGVKD. With V trimmed by 3 bases and J by 0 bases, 6 bases remained unmatched. CDR3 length equals 16 residues. Here the CDR3 reads CAISDRDRVSSYEQYF. In nucleotides, the CDR3 is TGTGCCATCAGTGATAGGGACAGGGTGAGCTCCTACGAGCAGTACTTC.

This clone appeared a single time. V gene TRBV4-1 combines with J gene TRBJ1-3, with D maybe TRBD1 (6 bases). The CDR3 runs 16 residues. The ends were cut back, 1 base at V and 3 bases at J, with 13 bases in the middle. Per germline, CDR1 MGHRA and CDR2 YSYEKL. The CDR3 DNA reads TGCGCCAGCAGCCAAGGTCCCAGGGGAGGTGGAAACACCATATATTTT. Protein: CASSQGPRGGGNTIYF.

V and J are TRBV5-5 and TRBJ2-5, with D unresolved. This CDR3 comprises 14 residues. Trimming cost V 0 bases and J 4 bases, with 10 bases left between them. Germline V gene data show CDR1 as SGHKS and CDR2 as YYEKEE (reference sequence). The CDR3: CASSLGVMRETQYF. The DNA for the CDR3 is TGTGCCAGCAGCTTGGGGGTCATGAGAGAGACCCAGTACTTC.

This clone has just a few counts. This chain uses TRBV11-2 with TRBJ2-1, with no clear D. The CDR3 is made up of 15 amino acids. Trimming left V 6 bases short and J 9 bases short, with 21 bases between. Germline loops: CDR1 SGHAT, CDR2 FQNNGV. The CDR3 nucleotides are TGTGCCAGCAGTCCGATCCAAGTCATAGCTAGTGAGCAGTTCTTC. Translating gives CASSPIQVIASEQFF.

The chain employs TRBV6-1 and TRBJ1-1, with 11 bases identical to TRBD1. The CDR3 has 13 amino acids. The V gene end was trimmed by 7 bases and the J gene end by 6 bases; junction bases not matched to a gene: 4. Germline V gene sequence: CDR1 MNHNS, CDR2 SASEGT. The CDR3 here is CASMRGQGAEAFF. DNA for the CDR3: TGTGCCAGCATGAGGGGACAGGGGGCTGAAGCTTTCTTT.

The V call is TRBV6-4, the J call TRBJ2-2, with a weak D call TRBD2 (5 bases). Germline loops: CDR1 MRHNA, CDR2 SNTAGT. This CDR3 is built from 14 residues. V gave up 3 bases and J gave up 5 bases, with 10 bases separating them. CDR3 sequence reads: CASSERGRTGELFF. CDR3 nucleotide sequence: TGTGCCAGCAGTGAAAGAGGGCGGACCGGGGAGCTGTTTTTT.

This sequence joins TRBV27 and TRBJ1-2; D perhaps matches TRBD1 (6 bases). Trimming took off 4 bases at V and 2 bases at J, with 14 bases between the two ends. Germline assignment: CDR1 MNHEY and CDR2 SMNVEV (reference sequence). This CDR3 is built from 15 residues. CDR3 bases: TGTGCCAGCAGTTCCACTTGGACAGCAAACTATGGCTACACCTTC. Its protein is CASSSTWTANYGYTF.

The chain joins TRBV7-2 to TRBJ2-5, with D perhaps matching TRBD1 (6 bases). Germline V gives CDR1 SGHTA, CDR2 FQGNSA. The CDR3 is 16 amino acids. With 1 base removed from V and 4 bases from J, the gap between germline ends came to 16 bases. The DNA for the CDR3 is TGTGCCAGCAGCTTAGAGGGAGCAGGGGCAGGAGAGACCCAGTACTTC. Its translation: CASSLEGAGAGETQYF.

The chain couples TRBV11-2 to TRBJ1-2, with D perhaps matching TRBD1 (5 bases). Per the germline V gene, CDR1 is SGHAT and CDR2 is FQNNGV. V shed 0 bases and J shed 5 bases, with 7 bases lying between them. This CDR3 has 13 residues. CDR3 amino acids: CASSLDRAYGYTF. The CDR3 DNA reads as TGTGCCAGCAGCTTAGACAGGGCGTATGGCTACACCTTC.

The V gene is TRBV5-4, the J gene TRBJ2-7; 7 bases map to TRBD2. The germline V gene has CDR1 SGHNT and CDR2 YYREEE (reference sequence). There are 15 residues in the CDR3. V was pared by 4 bases and J by 3 bases, with 10 bases of the junction left unmatched. The CDR3 nucleotides read TGTGCCAGCAGCCAAGAGCGTGGGGACTACTACGAGCAGTACTTC. Translation gives CASSQERGDYYEQYF.

J is TRBJ2-3 and V is TRBV4-3, with a possible D match to TRBD2 (5 bases). The V gene lost 0 bases and the J gene lost 3 bases, with 10 bases spanning the gap. This CDR3 is 15 amino acids long. CDR1 and CDR2 from the germline V gene are LGHNA and YSLEER. In nucleotides, the CDR3 is TGCGCCAGCAGCCAAGATAGTCGGGGTACAGATACGCAGTATTTT. Its translation is CASSQDSRGTDTQYF.

This chain uses TRBV11-2 with TRBJ2-1; D gene ambiguous. Germline V gene sequence: CDR1 SGHAT, CDR2 FQNNGV. The V gene lost 1 base and the J gene lost 1 base, with 5 bases spanning the gap. The CDR3 contains 14 residues. The DNA of the CDR3 is TGTGCCAGCAGCTTAGGCCAATCCTACAATGAGCAGTTCTTC. Encoded protein: CASSLGQSYNEQFF.

V gene TRBV28 combines with J gene TRBJ1-1, with TRBD1 as a possible D gene (5 bases). Looked up from germline, CDR1 is MDHEN and CDR2 is SYDVKM. V dropped 4 bases and J dropped 0 bases, with 15 bases sitting between them. The CDR3 sequence is 16 residues long. The chain's CDR3 is CASSSLGALMNTEAFF. For the CDR3, the DNA is TGTGCCAGCAGTTCCCTAGGGGCCTTAATGAACACTGAAGCTTTCTTT.

This clone appeared a few times. The rearrangement joins TRBV4-1 to TRBJ1-5; D perhaps matches TRBD1 (5 bases). Germline CDR1 reads MGHRA; CDR2 reads YSYEKL. V lost 5 bases to trimming and J lost 2 bases, with 10 bases between them. The CDR3 has 14 residues. In nucleotides, the CDR3 is TGCGCCAGCAGCGATGACAGCCGCAATCAGCCCCAGCATTTT. Translated, it gives CASSDDSRNQPQHF.

J is TRBJ2-4 and V is TRBV7-9; D remains unclear. CDR1 and CDR2 from the germline V gene are SEHNR and FQNEAQ (reference sequence). Trimming left V 2 bases short and J 9 bases short, with 14 bases between. This CDR3 region has 14 residues. DNA of the CDR3: TGTGCCAGCAGCTTACAGTCTATACTAAGCATTCAGTACTTC. Translation: CASSLQSILSIQYF.

V is TRBV5-1 and J is TRBJ2-6; TRBD1 is a possible D gene (5 bases). Deletions cut 3 bases from V and 18 bases from J, with 19 bases between. Germline V lookup: CDR1 SGHRS, CDR2 YFSETQ. The CDR3 length is 13 residues. The CDR3 DNA sequence: TGCGCCAGCAGCTCAGACACTACAGGCCCCCCGACTTTC. Translated, it gives CASSSDTTGPPTF.

This clone appeared a few times. The chain links TRBV7-9 to TRBJ2-7; perhaps D is TRBD1 or TRBD2 (5 bases each). Trimming cost V 5 bases and J 0 bases, with 17 bases left between them. The CDR3 is 16 amino acids. Germline V gene lookup returns CDR1 SEHNR and CDR2 FQNEAQ (reference sequence). In DNA form, the CDR3 reads TGTGCCAGCAGCAACGTACGGGACGTGAGCTCCTACGAGCAGTACTTC. It specifies CASSNVRDVSSYEQYF.

This chain uses TRBV7-2 with TRBJ1-5; D ambiguous. Germline CDR1 is SGHTA and CDR2 is FQGNSA. This CDR3 region has 13 residues. Trimming cost V 1 base and J 10 bases, with 11 bases left between them. The CDR3 sequence is CASSLVTESPQHF. The CDR3 nucleotides are TGTGCCAGCAGCTTAGTAACGGAAAGTCCCCAGCATTTT.

The V and J genes are TRBV10-2 and TRBJ1-1; the match to TRBD1 covers 7 bases. This CDR3 is 17 amino acids long. Unmatched junction bases numbered 9, after V lost 2 bases and J lost 0 bases. Germline V lookup: CDR1 WSHSY, CDR2 SAAADI. CDR3 region: CASSEGRGSLMNTEAFF. The DNA of the CDR3 is TGCGCCAGCAGTGAGGGCAGGGGGTCTCTAATGAACACTGAAGCTTTCTTT.